Below, 22 T cell receptor beta chains from the same sample are listed, as sequenced in a study of molecular identifiers for immune sequencing clone quantification. Each CDR3 protein gets one entry after TCRdb re-called the PCR reads with MiXCR. The top ten clones hold approximately 1.5% of a sample with 63,000 or so distinct CDR3 sequences, 17% of them seen once. Material: naive CD8+ T cells from blood, with Jurkat cell RNA spiked in. Subset here: FACS-sorted CD8+CD4-CCR7+CD45RA+ naive T cells. The origin of the receptors is a human donor in good health. Some libraries in this study had Jurkat cell RNA spiked in.

This clonotype came up a few times. The chain has TRBV12-3 or TRBV12-4 and TRBJ2-5; D is uncertain. CDR3 length: 17 residues. V shed 2 bases and J shed 0 bases, with 16 bases lying between them. The CDR3 is CASSLSSVPVDQETQYF. The CDR3 bases are TGTGCCAGCAGTTTAAGCAGCGTGCCGGTGGACCAAGAGACCCAGTACTTC.

The rearrangement joins TRBV19 to TRBJ2-1, with D tentatively TRBD2 (6 bases). This CDR3 has 15 amino acids. V gave up 3 bases and J gave up 0 bases, with 9 bases separating them. Germline V gives CDR1 LNHDA, CDR2 SQIVND (reference sequence). DNA of the CDR3: TGTGCCAGTAGTATCGCGGGGTTCTCCTACAATGAGCAGTTCTTC. It translates to CASSIAGFSYNEQFF.

This clonotype was seen a few times. This CDR3 reads CASSSSGDYEQYF. CDR3 bases: TGTGCCAGCAGCTCTAGCGGGGATTACGAGCAGTACTTC. The chain is built from TRBV7-2 and TRBJ2-7; 9 positions agree with TRBD2. The CDR3 has 13 residues. Per the germline V gene, CDR1 is SGHTA and CDR2 is FQGNSA. The J segment lost 4 bases and the V segment lost 4 bases, leaving 2 bases of the junction unmatched.

This clonotype came up many times. This chain connects TRBV30 to TRBJ2-1; TRBD2 is a possible D gene (6 bases). The V gene lost 1 base and the J gene lost 6 bases, with 10 bases spanning the gap. This CDR3 is built from 13 residues. Germline-derived CDR1 and CDR2 are GTSNPN and SVGIG (reference sequence). The CDR3 nucleotides read TGTGCCTGGAGTGACGGGACTGTCAATGAGCAGTTCTTC. This gives the protein CAWSDGTVNEQFF.

This chain uses TRBV9 with TRBJ1-1, with TRBD1 as a possible D gene (5 bases). The germline CDR1 and CDR2 sequences are SGDLS and YYNGEE. This CDR3 spans 14 amino acids. V lost 2 bases and J lost 1, with 9 bases in between. The chain's CDR3 is CASSVKGRNTEAFF. CDR3 nucleotide sequence: TGTGCCAGCAGCGTTAAGGGGCGGAACACTGAAGCTTTCTTT.

The rearrangement uses TRBV11-2 and TRBJ2-7, with a tentative D call TRBD2 (6 bases). V lost 5 bases and J 4 bases, leaving 12 bases between the germline ends. The CDR3 runs 13 residues. Germline V gives CDR1 SGHAT, CDR2 FQNNGV. The CDR3 bases are TGTGCCAGCAGCACAACCCGGGGGTACGAGCAGTACTTC. Translating gives CASSTTRGYEQYF.

This clonotype has at least ten counts. The V call is TRBV7-6, the J call TRBJ1-1, with D possibly TRBD1 on 6 matching bases. The CDR3 covers 15 residues. CDR1 is SGHVS and CDR2 is FNYEAQ in the germline V gene. V was shortened by 5 bases and J by 7 bases, with 20 bases between the two germline ends. The CDR3 is CASSPGGGAFFEAFF. Here the CDR3 DNA reads TGTGCCAGCAGCCCGGGAGGGGGGGCATTCTTTGAAGCTTTCTTT. Combining the CDR3 with reference TRBV7-6 and TRBJ1-1 gives the whole variable domain GAGVSQSPRYKVTKRGQDVALRCDPISGHVSLYWYRQALGQGPEFLTYFNYEAQQDKSGLPNDRFSAERPEGSISTLTIQRTEQRDSAMYRCASSPGGGAFFEAFFGQGTRLTVV.

This rearrangement joins TRBV27 to TRBJ2-7, with D hard to call. CDR3 length: 16 residues. Trimming removed 4 bases from V and 2 bases from J, with 18 bases in between. The germline gives CDR1 MNHEY, CDR2 SMNVEV (reference sequence). The CDR3 region has the DNA TGTGCCAGCAGTTCCATCTCTTTGGGGTCCACCTACGAGCAGTACTTC. Protein sequence: CASSSISLGSTYEQYF.

This clonotype was observed many times. The chain couples TRBV4-2 to TRBJ1-5; D may be TRBD1 (6 bases). V was pared by 0 bases and J by 6 bases, with 12 bases between. CDR3 length: 15 amino acids. The V gene's germline CDR1 is LGHNA and CDR2 YNFKEQ. CDR3 nucleotides: TGTGCCAGCAGCCAAGAGTCGGCAGGGGTTCAGCCCCAGCATTTT. Amino acid sequence: CASSQESAGVQPQHF.

As regards this clonotype: At one boundary the junction diverges from the germline segment, which might be a read error. The chain is built from TRBV27 and TRBJ2-5; D may be TRBD1 or TRBD2 (5 bases each). The germline V gene has CDR1 MNHEY and CDR2 SMNVEV (reference sequence). This CDR3 contains 17 residues. CDR3 DNA: TGTGCCAGCAGTCGTTCCATGGGGGATAACCGCGGAGAGACCCTGTACTTC. Amino acid sequence: CASSRSMGDNRGETLYF.

The chain employs TRBV5-5 and TRBJ1-3; D ambiguous. V was cut by 0 bases and J by 4 bases, with 11 bases left in between. This CDR3 is 15 amino acids long. CDR1 and CDR2 from the germline V gene are SGHKS and YYEKEE (reference sequence). The CDR3: CASSLAPGFGNTIYF. The CDR3, as DNA: TGTGCCAGCAGCTTGGCCCCGGGGTTCGGAAACACCATATATTTT.

In this sample, this clonotype turned up many times. The chain links TRBV3-1 to TRBJ1-1; a weak D match, TRBD1 (5 bases). With 5 bases removed from V and 3 bases from J, the gap between germline ends came to 13 bases. The CDR3 extends over 14 amino acids. Germline CDR1 is LGHDT and CDR2 is YNNKEL (reference sequence). CDR3 loop: CASSAQVKYTEAFF. CDR3 bases: TGTGCCAGCAGCGCACAGGTAAAGTACACTGAAGCTTTCTTT.

The chain couples TRBV6-5 to TRBJ2-7; the D gene is possibly TRBD1 (5 bases). Germline values: CDR1 MNHEY, CDR2 SVGAGI. The CDR3 extends over 13 amino acids. V gave up 3 bases and J gave up 1 base, with 7 bases separating them. The CDR3: CASSYTGSYEQYF. The DNA of the CDR3 is TGTGCCAGCAGTTATACAGGTTCCTACGAGCAGTACTTC.

The sample holds many counts of this clonotype. The DNA of the CDR3 is TGTGCCAGCAGTTGGACTAGCGTAAACACCGGGGAGCTGTTTTTT. It yields the protein CASSWTSVNTGELFF. The rearrangement joins TRBV28 to TRBJ2-2, with 9 bases identical to TRBD2. Unmatched junction bases numbered 2, after V lost 4 bases and J lost 2 bases. This CDR3 contains 15 residues. Germline CDR1 is MDHEN and CDR2 is SYDVKM.

With regard to this clonotype: This could be a read error, since a much larger clone is one nucleotide away. The chain links TRBV13 to TRBJ1-1; possibly TRBD1 for D (6 bases). Germline V gene data show CDR1 as PRHDT and CDR2 as FYEKMQ (reference sequence). The CDR3 spans 12 residues. In DNA, the CDR3 is TGTGCCAGCAGCCCCGGGACAACTGTAGCTTTCTTT. It is translated as CASSPGTTVAFF.

There are a few counts of this clonotype. The gene calls are TRBV7-8 and TRBJ2-2, with no clear D. Trimming took 5 bases from V and 5 from J, leaving 6 bases between them. Germline V lookup: CDR1 SGHVS, CDR2 FQNEAQ. This CDR3 has 12 residues. The DNA of the CDR3 is TGTGCCAGCAGCCCGGGTACCGGGGAGCTGTTTTTT. Its protein is CASSPGTGELFF.

This clonotype appeared many times. The chain has TRBV7-9 and TRBJ1-4; 9 bases match TRBD1. The ends lost 0 bases at V and 6 bases at J; junction bases unmatched: 2. This CDR3 comprises 15 residues. Per the germline V gene, CDR1 is SEHNR and CDR2 is FQNEAQ (reference sequence). The CDR3 bases are TGTGCCAGCAGCTTAGCAACAGGGGGCTATGAAAAACTGTTTTTT. Translated, it gives CASSLATGGYEKLFF.

This clonotype was found a few times. One end of the junction is discordant with germline, which a read error may explain. The rearrangement links TRBV7-8 to TRBJ2-1, with 7 bases fitting TRBD1. From germline, CDR1 is SGHVS and CDR2 FQNEAQ. This CDR3 has 18 residues. The DNA for the CDR3 is TGTGCCAGCAGCTTAACTCCGGGACAGATGGACTCCTACAATGAGCAGCTCTTC. Residues: CASSLTPGQMDSYNEQLF.

This clonotype came up many times. The chain uses TRBV28 and TRBJ2-7, with D perhaps matching TRBD2 (5 bases). This CDR3 is built from 16 residues. Trimming stripped 5 bases from V and 2 bases from J, with 19 bases between. Looked up from germline, CDR1 is MDHEN and CDR2 is SYDVKM. The CDR3 loop reads CASSPQRLPGAYEQYF. The CDR3 DNA sequence: TGTGCCAGCAGTCCCCAGCGGCTCCCCGGGGCCTACGAGCAGTACTTC.

This clonotype was counted many times. V is TRBV3-1 and J is TRBJ2-4; 12 nucleotides line up with TRBD2. CDR1 is LGHDT, CDR2 YNNKEL, per germline (reference sequence). The CDR3 is 20 residues long. The trim removed 0 bases at V and 0 bases at J, leaving 9 bases unmatched. CDR3 coding DNA: TGTGCCAGCAGCCAAGATCCTTCTCTAGCGGGAGGGTTAGCCAAAAACATTCAGTACTTC. Amino acid sequence: CASSQDPSLAGGLAKNIQYF.

This clonotype was detected ten times or more. V is TRBV4-3 and J is TRBJ2-1, with 13 nucleotides matching TRBD2. The CDR3 spans 17 residues. The trim removed 3 bases at V and 4 bases at J, leaving 6 bases unmatched. Germline CDR1 is LGHNA and CDR2 is YSLEER. The CDR3 nucleotides are TGCGCCAGCAGCCAGACTAGCGGGAGGCCTACTTACAATGAGCAGTTCTTC. Translating it yields CASSQTSGRPTYNEQFF.

This clonotype showed up just a few times. The CDR3 DNA reads TGTGCCAGCAGTTACTTGGGGGAGAACACTGAAGCTTTCTTT. This gives the protein CASSYLGENTEAFF. The J gene is TRBJ1-1, the V gene TRBV28; D might be TRBD1 (5 bases). This CDR3 is 14 amino acids long. V was shortened by 4 bases and J by 1 base, with 10 bases between the two germline ends. Germline CDR1 MDHEN, CDR2 SYDVKM.